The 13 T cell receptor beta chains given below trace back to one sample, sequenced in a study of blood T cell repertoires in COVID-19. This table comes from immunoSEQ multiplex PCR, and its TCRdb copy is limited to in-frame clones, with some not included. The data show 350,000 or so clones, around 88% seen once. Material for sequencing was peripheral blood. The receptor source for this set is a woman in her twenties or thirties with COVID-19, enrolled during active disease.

As DNA, the CDR3 is TGTGCCAGCAGCCCGACAGGAACTAGCACAGATACGCAGTATTTT. It codes for CASSPTGTSTDTQYF. The rearrangement links TRBV3-1 (or the pseudogene TRBV3-2) to TRBJ2-3, with D possibly matching TRBD1 (6 bases). V was trimmed by 4 bases and J by 0 bases, leaving 11 bases between them. CDR3 length equals 15 residues. In germline, CDR1 is LGHDT, CDR2 YNNKEL (reference sequence).

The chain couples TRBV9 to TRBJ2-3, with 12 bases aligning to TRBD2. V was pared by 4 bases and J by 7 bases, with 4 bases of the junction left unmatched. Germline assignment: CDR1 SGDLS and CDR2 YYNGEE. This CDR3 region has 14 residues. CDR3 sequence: CASSPSGGGNTQYF. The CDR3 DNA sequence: TGTGCCAGCAGCCCTAGCGGGGGGGGAAATACGCAGTATTTT.

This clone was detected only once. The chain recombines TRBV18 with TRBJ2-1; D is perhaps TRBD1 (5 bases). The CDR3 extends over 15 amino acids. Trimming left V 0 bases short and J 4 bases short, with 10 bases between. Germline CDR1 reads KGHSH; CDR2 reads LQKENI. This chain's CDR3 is CASSPPSQGYNEQFF. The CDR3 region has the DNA TGTGCCAGCTCACCACCCTCCCAGGGTTACAATGAGCAGTTCTTC. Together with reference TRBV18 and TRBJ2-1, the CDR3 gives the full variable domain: NAGVMQNPRHLVRRRGQEARLRCSPMKGHSHVYWYRQLPEEGLKFMVYLQKENIIDESGMPKERFSAEFPKEGPSILRIQQVVRGDSAAYFCASSPPSQGYNEQFFGPGTRLTVL.

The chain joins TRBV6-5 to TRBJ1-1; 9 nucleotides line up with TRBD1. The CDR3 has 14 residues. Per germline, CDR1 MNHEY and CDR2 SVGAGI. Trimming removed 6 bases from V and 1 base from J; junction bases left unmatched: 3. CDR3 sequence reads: CASRRTGENTEAFF. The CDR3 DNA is TGTGCCAGCAGAAGGACAGGGGAGAACACTGAAGCTTTCTTT.

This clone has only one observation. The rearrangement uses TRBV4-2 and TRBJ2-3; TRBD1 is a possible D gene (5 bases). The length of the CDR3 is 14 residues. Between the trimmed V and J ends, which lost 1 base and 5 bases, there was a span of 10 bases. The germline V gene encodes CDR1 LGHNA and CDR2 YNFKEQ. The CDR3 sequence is CASSQVPQGDTQYF. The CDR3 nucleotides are TGTGCCAGCAGCCAAGTCCCGCAGGGAGATACGCAGTATTTT.

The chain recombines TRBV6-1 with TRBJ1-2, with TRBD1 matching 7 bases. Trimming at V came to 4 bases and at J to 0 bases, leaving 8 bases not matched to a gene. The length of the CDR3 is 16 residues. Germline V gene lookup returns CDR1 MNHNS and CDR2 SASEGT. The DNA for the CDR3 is TGTGCCAGCAGTGTAACATGGGACAGAGCTAACTATGGCTACACCTTC. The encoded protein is CASSVTWDRANYGYTF.

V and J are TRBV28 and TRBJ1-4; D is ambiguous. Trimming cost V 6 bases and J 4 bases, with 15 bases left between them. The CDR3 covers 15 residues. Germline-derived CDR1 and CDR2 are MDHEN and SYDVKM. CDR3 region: CASRYSRGGNEKLFF. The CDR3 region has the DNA TGTGCCAGCAGATACAGTCGAGGAGGTAATGAAAAACTGTTTTTT.

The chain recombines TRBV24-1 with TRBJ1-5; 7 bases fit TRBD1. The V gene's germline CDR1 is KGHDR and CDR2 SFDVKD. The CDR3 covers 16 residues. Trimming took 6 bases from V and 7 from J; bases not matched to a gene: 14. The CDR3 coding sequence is TGTGCCACCAGTCTTCGAGCAACAGGGGCCAGGCAGCCCCAGCATTTT. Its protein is CATSLRATGARQPQHF.

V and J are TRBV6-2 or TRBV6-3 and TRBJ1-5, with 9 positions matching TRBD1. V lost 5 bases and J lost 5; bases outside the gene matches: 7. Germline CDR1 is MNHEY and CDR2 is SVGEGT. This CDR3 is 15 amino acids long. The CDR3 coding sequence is TGTGCCAGCAGTCGGGGACAGGGTGTGGATCAGCCCCAGCATTTT. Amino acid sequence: CASSRGQGVDQPQHF.

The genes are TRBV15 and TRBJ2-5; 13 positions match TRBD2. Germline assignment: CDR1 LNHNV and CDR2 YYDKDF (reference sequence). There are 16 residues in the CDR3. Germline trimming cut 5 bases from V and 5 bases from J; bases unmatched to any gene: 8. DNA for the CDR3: TGTGCCACCAGCCGAACTAGCGGGGGGGTCGCGGAGACCCAGTACTTC. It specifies CATSRTSGGVAETQYF. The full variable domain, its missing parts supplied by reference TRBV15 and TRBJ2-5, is DAMVIQNPRYQVTQFGKPVTLSCSQTLNHNVMYWYQQKSSQAPKLLFHYYDKDFNNEADTPDNFQSRRPNTSFCFLDIRSPGLGDTAMYLCATSRTSGGVAETQYFGPGTRLLVL.

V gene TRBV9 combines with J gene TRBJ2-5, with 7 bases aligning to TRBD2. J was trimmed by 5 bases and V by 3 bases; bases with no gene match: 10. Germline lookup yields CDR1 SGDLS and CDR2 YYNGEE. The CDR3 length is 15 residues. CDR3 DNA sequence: TGTGCCAGCAGCGCCCTAGCGGCCGGGGGGGAGACCCAGTACTTC. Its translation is CASSALAAGGETQYF.

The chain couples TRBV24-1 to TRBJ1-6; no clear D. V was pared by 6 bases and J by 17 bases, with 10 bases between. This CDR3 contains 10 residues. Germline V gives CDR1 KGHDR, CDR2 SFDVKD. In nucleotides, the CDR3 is TGTGCCACCAGTTTTTCGGGTATCCACTTT. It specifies CATSFSGIHF.

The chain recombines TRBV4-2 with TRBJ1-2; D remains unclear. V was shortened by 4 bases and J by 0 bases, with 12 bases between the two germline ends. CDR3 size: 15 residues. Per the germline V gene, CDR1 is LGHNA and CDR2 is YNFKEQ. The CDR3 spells CASSPRERPNYGYTF. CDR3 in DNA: TGTGCCAGCAGCCCTCGGGAGCGTCCTAACTATGGCTACACCTTC.